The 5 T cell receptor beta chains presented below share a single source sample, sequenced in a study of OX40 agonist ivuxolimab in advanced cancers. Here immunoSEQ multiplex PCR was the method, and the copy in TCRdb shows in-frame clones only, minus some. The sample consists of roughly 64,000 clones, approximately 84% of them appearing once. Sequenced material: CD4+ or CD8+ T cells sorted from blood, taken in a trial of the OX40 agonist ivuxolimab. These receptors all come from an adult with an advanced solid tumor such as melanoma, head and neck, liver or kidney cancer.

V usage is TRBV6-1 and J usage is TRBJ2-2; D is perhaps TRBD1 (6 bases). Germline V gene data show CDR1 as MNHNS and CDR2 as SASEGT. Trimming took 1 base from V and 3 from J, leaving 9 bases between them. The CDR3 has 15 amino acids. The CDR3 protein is CASSEGWTDTGELFF. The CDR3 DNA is TGTGCCAGCAGTGAAGGCTGGACAGACACCGGGGAGCTGTTTTTT.

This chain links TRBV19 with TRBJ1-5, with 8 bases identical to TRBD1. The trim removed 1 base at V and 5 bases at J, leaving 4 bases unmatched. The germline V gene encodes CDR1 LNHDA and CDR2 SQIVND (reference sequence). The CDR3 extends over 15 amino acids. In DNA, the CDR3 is TGTGCCAGTAGTATAGTGGGGACAGGTTATCAGCCCCAGCATTTT. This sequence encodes CASSIVGTGYQPQHF.

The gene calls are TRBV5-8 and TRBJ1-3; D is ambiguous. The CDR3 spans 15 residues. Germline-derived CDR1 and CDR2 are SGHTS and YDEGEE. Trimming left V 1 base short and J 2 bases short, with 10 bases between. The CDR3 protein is CASSLQSLTGNTIYF. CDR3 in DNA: TGTGCCAGCAGCTTGCAAAGCCTGACTGGAAACACCATATATTTT.

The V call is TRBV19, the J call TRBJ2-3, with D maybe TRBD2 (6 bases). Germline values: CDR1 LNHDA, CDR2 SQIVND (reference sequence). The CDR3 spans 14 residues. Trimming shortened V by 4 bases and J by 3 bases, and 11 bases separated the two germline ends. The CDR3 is CASSSGEGTDTQYF. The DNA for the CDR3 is TGTGCCAGTAGTAGCGGGGAAGGAACAGATACGCAGTATTTT.

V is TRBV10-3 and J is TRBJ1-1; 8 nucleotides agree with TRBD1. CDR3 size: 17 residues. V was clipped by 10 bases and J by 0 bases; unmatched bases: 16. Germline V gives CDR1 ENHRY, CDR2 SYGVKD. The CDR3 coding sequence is TGTGCCACCTCCCTGACAGGGGTATCCCTAATGAACACTGAAGCTTTCTTT. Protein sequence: CATSLTGVSLMNTEAFF.